This entry describes one TCR beta chain. The record originates from a study of blood T cell repertoires in COVID-19. Study-level information: The origin of the acute and convalescent COVID-19 samples was the United States, Italy and Spain. Sample material is recorded as cDNA or gDNA derived from T cells, B-cell-depleted T cells, or PBMCs.

The ends lost 8 bases at V and 5 bases at J; junction bases unmatched: 9. The germline V gene has CDR1 SGHRS and CDR2 YFSETQ. There are 13 residues in the CDR3. Produced via immunoSEQ multiplex PCR; TCRdb's table is partial and in-frame only. The table lists approximately 110,000 clones, around 84% of them singletons, with more than 2% in the top ten. The chain is built from TRBV5-1 and TRBJ2-7; 8 bases map to TRBD1. The sequence came from a human donor in a cohort sampled during active COVID-19. The sequenced sample consisted of peripheral blood. CDR3 sequence reads: CARSRTGPHEQYF. The CDR3 DNA follows: TGCGCCAGATCCCGGACAGGGCCCCACGAGCAGTACTTC.